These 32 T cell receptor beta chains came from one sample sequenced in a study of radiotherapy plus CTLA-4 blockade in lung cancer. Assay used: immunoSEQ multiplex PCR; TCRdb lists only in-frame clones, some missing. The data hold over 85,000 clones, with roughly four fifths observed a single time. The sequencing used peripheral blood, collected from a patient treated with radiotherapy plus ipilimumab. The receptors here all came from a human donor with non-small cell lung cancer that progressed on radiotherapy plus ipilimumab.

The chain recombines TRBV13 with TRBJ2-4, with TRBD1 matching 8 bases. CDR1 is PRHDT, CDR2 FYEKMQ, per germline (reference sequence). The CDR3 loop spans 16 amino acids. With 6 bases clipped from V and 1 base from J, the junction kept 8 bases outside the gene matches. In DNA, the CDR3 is TGTGCCAGCAGTGCCCCAGGGGGCTCCGCCAAAAACATTCAGTACTTC. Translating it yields CASSAPGGSAKNIQYF. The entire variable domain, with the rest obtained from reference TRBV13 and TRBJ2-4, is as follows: AAGVIQSPRHLIKEKRETATLKCYPIPRHDTVYWYQQGPGQDPQFLISFYEKMQSDKGSIPDRFSAQQFSDYHSELNMSSLELGDSALYFCASSAPGGSAKNIQYFGAGTRLSVL.

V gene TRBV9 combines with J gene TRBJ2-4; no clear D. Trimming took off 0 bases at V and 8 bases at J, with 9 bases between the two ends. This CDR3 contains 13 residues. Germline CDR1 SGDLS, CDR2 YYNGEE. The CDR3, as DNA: TGTGCCAGCAGCGTAGACGGTCGTGACATTCAGTACTTC. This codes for CASSVDGRDIQYF.

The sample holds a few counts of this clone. CDR3 bases: TGTGCCAGTAGTTTGGAGGGCACTGAAGCTTTCTTT. Its translation is CASSLEGTEAFF. V is TRBV19 and J is TRBJ1-1; D remains ambiguous. Trimming cost V 5 bases and J 4 bases, with 8 bases left between them. CDR3 length: 12 amino acids. Germline CDR1 reads LNHDA; CDR2 reads SQIVND (reference sequence).

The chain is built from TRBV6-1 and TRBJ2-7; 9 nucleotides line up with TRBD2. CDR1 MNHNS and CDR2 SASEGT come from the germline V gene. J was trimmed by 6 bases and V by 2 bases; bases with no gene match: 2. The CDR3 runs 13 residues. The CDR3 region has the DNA TGTGCCAGCAGTGAACTAGCGGGAACCGAGCAGTACTTC. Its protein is CASSELAGTEQYF.

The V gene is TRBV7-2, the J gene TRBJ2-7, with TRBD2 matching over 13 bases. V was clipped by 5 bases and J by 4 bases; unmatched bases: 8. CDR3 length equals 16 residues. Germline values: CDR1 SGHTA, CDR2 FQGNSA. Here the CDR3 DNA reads TGTGCCAGCAGCCTCACTAGCGGGAGGGCCGGTTACGAGCAGTACGTC. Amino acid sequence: CASSLTSGRAGYEQYV.

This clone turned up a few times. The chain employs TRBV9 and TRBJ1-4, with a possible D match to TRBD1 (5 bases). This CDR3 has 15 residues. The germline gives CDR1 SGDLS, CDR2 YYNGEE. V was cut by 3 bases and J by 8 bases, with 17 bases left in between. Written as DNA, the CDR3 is TGTGCCAGCAGCGAATACGGGGGAAGATCCGAAAAACTGTTTTTT. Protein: CASSEYGGRSEKLFF.

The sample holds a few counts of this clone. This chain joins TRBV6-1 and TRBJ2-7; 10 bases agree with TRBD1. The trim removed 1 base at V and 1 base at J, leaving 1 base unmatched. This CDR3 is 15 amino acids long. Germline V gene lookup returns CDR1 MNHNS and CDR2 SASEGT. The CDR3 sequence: CASSEGDRGSYEQYF. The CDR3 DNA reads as TGTGCCAGCAGTGAAGGGGACAGGGGATCCTACGAGCAGTACTTC.

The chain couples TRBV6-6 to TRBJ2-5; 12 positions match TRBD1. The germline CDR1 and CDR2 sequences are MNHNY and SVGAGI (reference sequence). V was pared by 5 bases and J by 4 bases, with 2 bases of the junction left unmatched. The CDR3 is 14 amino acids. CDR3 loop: CASSVGQGAETQYF. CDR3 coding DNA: TGTGCCAGCAGTGTGGGACAGGGGGCAGAGACCCAGTACTTC.

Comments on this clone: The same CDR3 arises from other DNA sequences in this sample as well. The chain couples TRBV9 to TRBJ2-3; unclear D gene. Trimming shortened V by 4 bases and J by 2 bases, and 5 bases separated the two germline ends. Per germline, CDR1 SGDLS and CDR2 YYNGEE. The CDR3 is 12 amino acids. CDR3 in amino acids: CASSPHTDTQYF. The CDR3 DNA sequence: TGTGCCAGCAGCCCTCACACAGATACGCAGTATTTT.

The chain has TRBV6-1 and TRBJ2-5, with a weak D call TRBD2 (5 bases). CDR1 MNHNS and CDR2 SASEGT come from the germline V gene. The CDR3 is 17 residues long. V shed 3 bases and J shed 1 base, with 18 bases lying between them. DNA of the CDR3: TGTGCCAGCAGTGATCCCCTGCAGGCTAGCTCCCAAGAGACCCAGTACTTC. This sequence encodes CASSDPLQASSQETQYF.

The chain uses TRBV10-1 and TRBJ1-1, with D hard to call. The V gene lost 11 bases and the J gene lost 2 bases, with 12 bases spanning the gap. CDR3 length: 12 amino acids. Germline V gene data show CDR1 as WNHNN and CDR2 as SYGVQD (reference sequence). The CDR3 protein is CAGPGSNTEAFF. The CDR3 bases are TGCGCCGGCCCCGGAAGTAACACTGAAGCTTTCTTT.

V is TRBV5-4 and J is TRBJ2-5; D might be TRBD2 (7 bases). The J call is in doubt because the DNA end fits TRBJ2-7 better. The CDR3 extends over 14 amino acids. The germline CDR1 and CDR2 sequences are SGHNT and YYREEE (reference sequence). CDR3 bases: TGTGCCAGCAGCCCATACTCCGGGGGGCGCGAGCAGTACTTC. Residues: CASSPYSGGREQYF.

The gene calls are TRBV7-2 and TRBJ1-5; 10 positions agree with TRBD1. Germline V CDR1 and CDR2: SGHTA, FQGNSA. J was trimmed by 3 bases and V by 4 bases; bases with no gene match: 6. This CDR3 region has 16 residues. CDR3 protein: CASSYRDRGLNQPQHF. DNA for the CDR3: TGTGCCAGCAGCTACCGGGACAGGGGTCTCAATCAGCCCCAGCATTTT.

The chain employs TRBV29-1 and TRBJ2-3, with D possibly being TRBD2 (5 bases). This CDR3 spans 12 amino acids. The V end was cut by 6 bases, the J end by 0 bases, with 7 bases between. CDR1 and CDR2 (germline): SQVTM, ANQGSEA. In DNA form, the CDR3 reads TGCAGCGTAAGCGGAAGCACAGATACGCAGTATTTT. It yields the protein CSVSGSTDTQYF.

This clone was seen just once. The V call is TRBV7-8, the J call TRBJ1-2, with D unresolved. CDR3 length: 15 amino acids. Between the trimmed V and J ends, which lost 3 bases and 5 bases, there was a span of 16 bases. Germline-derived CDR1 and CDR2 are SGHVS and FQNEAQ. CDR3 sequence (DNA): TGTGCCAGCAGCTTGGGAGACCGAGGAACGTATGGCTACACCTTC. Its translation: CASSLGDRGTYGYTF.

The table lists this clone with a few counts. CDR3 coding DNA: TGTGCCAGCAGCTCAACAGGGATGAGCGGAAACACCATATATTTT. This translates into CASSSTGMSGNTIYF. The V gene is TRBV7-9, the J gene TRBJ1-3; possible D gene TRBD1, 6 bases. This CDR3 has 15 residues. Trimming took off 4 bases at V and 4 bases at J, with 14 bases between the two ends. The germline V gene has CDR1 SEHNR and CDR2 FQNEAQ (reference sequence).

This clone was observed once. The CDR3 sequence: CASALRDSTDTQYF. CDR3 nucleotides: TGCGCCAGCGCCCTACGAGACAGCACAGATACGCAGTATTTT. The chain is built from TRBV4-1 and TRBJ2-3; the D is unclear. V lost 8 bases to trimming and J lost 0 bases, with 12 bases between them. The germline V gene encodes CDR1 MGHRA and CDR2 YSYEKL. CDR3 length equals 14 residues.

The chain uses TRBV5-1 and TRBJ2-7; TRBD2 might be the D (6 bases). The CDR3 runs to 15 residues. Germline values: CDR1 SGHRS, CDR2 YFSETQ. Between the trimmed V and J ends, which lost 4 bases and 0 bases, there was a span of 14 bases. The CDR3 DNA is TGCGCCAGCAGCCCCGGCCTAGCGATCTCCTACGAGCAGTACTTC. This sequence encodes CASSPGLAISYEQYF.

CDR3 in DNA: TGTGCCAGCTCTCCGAATACAGGGGCAGAACAGACCCAGTACTTC. The encoded protein is CASSPNTGAEQTQYF. This chain connects TRBV18 to TRBJ2-5, with 7 bases aligning to TRBD1. The germline V gene encodes CDR1 KGHSH and CDR2 LQKENI. The CDR3 has 15 residues. The V gene end was trimmed by 6 bases and the J gene end by 6 bases; junction bases not matched to a gene: 13.

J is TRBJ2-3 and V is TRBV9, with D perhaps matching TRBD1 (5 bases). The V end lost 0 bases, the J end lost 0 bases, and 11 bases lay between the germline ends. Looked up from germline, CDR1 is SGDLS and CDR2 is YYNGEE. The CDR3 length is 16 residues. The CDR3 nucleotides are TGTGCCAGCAGCGTAGGGGGCCTAACTAGCACAGATACGCAGTATTTT. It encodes CASSVGGLTSTDTQYF.

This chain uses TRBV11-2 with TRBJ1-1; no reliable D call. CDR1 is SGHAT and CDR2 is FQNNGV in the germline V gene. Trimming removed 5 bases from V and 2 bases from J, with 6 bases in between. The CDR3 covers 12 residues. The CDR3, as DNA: TGTGCCAGCAGCCTACAAAACACTGAAGCTTTCTTT. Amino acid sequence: CASSLQNTEAFF.

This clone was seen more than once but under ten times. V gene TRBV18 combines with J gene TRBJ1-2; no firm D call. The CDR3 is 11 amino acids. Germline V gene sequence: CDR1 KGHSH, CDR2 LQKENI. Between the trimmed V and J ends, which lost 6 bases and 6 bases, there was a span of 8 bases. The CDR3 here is CASSPSDGYTF. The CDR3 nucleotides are TGTGCCAGCTCCCCGTCGGATGGCTACACCTTC.

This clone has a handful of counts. The CDR3 nucleotides read TGTGCCAGCAGCTTGGCCGTGCAGGTCAGAACTCCGATTTGGCCCCAGCATTTT. This gives the protein CASSLAVQVRTPIWPQHF. The chain is built from TRBV5-5 and TRBJ1-5, with D hard to call. The CDR3 length is 18 residues. Trimming shortened V by 0 bases and J by 9 bases, and 25 bases separated the two germline ends. Germline V gives CDR1 SGHKS, CDR2 YYEKEE (reference sequence).

The CDR3 reads CASRPGLAGVNEQFF. The CDR3 coding sequence is TGCGCCAGCAGGCCCGGACTAGCGGGAGTCAATGAGCAGTTCTTC. This chain uses TRBV10-2 with TRBJ2-1; 13 bases match TRBD2. The CDR3 sequence is 15 residues long. V shed 6 bases, J shed 6 bases, and the junction held 5 bases outside the gene matches. Germline V gene data show CDR1 as WSHSY and CDR2 as SAAADI.

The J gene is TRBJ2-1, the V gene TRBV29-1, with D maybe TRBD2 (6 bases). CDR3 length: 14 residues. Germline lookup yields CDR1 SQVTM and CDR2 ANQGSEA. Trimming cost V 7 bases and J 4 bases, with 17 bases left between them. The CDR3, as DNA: TGCAGCGCCGACGGCCTAGCGTTGTACAATGAGCAGTTCTTC. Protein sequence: CSADGLALYNEQFF.

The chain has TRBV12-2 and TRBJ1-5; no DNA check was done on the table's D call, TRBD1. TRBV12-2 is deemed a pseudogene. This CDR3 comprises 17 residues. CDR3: CASRRTAGTDYNQPQHF. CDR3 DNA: TGTGCAAGTCGCCGCACCGCCGGGACAGATTACAATCAGCCCCAGCATTTT.

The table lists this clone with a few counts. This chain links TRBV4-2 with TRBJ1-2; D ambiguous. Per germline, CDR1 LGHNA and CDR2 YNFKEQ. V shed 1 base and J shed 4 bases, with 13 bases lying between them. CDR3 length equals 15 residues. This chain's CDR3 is CASSQAEGAVYGYTF. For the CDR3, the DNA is TGTGCCAGCAGCCAAGCGGAGGGTGCCGTCTATGGCTACACCTTC.

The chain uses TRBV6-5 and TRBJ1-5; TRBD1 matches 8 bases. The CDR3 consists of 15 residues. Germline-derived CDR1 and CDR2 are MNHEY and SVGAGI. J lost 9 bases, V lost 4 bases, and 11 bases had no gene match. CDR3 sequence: CASSSSTGAYGPQHF. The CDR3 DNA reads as TGTGCCAGCAGTTCCTCGACAGGGGCGTACGGGCCCCAGCATTTT.

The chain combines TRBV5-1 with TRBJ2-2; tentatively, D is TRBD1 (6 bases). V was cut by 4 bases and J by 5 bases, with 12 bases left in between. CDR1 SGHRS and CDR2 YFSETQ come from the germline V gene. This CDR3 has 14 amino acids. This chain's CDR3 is CASSVSGATGELFF. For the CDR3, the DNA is TGCGCCAGCAGCGTCTCAGGGGCGACCGGGGAGCTGTTTTTT.

In DNA form, the CDR3 reads TGTGCCAGCAGCCCCTCAGGGGGGACAGATACGCAGTATTTT. It is translated as CASSPSGGTDTQYF. The chain uses TRBV5-8 and TRBJ2-3; D perhaps matches TRBD1 (7 bases). Germline V gene lookup returns CDR1 SGHTS and CDR2 YDEGEE. V shed 4 bases and J shed 3 bases, with 12 bases lying between them. This CDR3 region has 14 residues.

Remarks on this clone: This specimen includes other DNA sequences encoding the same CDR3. The CDR3 sequence: CASSAKAGGTGELFF. As DNA, the CDR3 is TGTGCCAGCAGTGCTAAGGCAGGCGGAACCGGGGAGCTGTTTTTT. The chain combines TRBV6-1 with TRBJ2-2; D not certain. The V gene's germline CDR1 is MNHNS and CDR2 SASEGT. This CDR3 contains 15 residues. Trimming took 4 bases from V and 5 from J, leaving 14 bases between them.

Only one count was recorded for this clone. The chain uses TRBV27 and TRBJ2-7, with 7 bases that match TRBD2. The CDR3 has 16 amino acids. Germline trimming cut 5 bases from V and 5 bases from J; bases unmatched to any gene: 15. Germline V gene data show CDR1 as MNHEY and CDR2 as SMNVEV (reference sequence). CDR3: CASSPSPRLALNEQYV. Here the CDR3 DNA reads TGTGCCAGCAGTCCAAGCCCCAGACTAGCCCTGAACGAGCAGTACGTC.